This is a list of T cell receptor beta chains from one sample in a study of blood T cells in healthy people across ages. TCRdb re-called the 5' RACE reads through MiXCR, storing one row per CDR3 protein. The data contain 700,000 to 850,000 distinct CDR3 sequences, approximately 55% of them singletons. The source material was blood. The receptors originated from a man at least 80 years old in good health. The CDR3 runs from the conserved cysteine through the conserved F or W. A D gene is named only where the DNA matches it firmly. Some rows have no size entry. The others give once, few or many, or a class for an expanded clone.

j_call d_call cdr3_length v_call clone_size cdr3_aa cdr3_nt
TRBJ2-3 - 13 TRBV25-1 - CASSESGLAYAYF TGTGCCAGCAGTGAATCAGGTTTAGCATACGCGTATTTT
TRBJ1-4 - 15 TRBV28 - CASSYTVGSNEKLFF TGTGCCAGCAGTTACACCGTCGGGTCTAATGAAAAACTGTTTTTT
TRBJ2-7 TRBD2 14 TRBV10-3 few CAISEGSGRIEQYF TGTGCCATCAGTGAAGGTAGCGGGAGGATCGAGCAGTACTTC
TRBJ1-6 TRBD1 15 TRBV20-1 many CSARSGQGNNSPLHF TGCAGTGCTAGATCCGGACAGGGGAATAATTCACCCCTCCACTTT
TRBJ2-5 - 16 TRBV9 - CAISVGGTSVRETQYF TGTGCCATCAGCGTAGGGGGTACTAGCGTTCGGGAGACCCAGTACTTC
TRBJ2-7 - 21 TRBV21-1 few CASSKVKGGRGRMRSSYEQYF TGTGCCAGCAGCAAAGTAAAAGGGGGCAGGGGGCGGATGAGGAGCTCCTACGAGCAGTACTTC
TRBJ1-2 - 13 TRBV10-3 - CASSEKRSYGYTF TGTGCCAGCAGTGAAAAGCGGAGCTATGGCTACACCTTC
TRBJ2-1 - 15 TRBV4-1 few CASSRPAGSYNEQFF TGCGCCAGCAGCCGTCCAGCAGGGTCTTACAATGAGCAGTTCTTC
TRBJ1-2 - 16 TRBV20-1 - CSALTYRDPTSSGYTF TGCAGTGCTCTCACTTACCGGGACCCTACGTCCAGTGGCTACACCTTC
TRBJ1-2 - 15 TRBV20-1 few CSKIAVAALGSGYTF TGCAGTAAAATCGCAGTCGCTGCCCTTGGAAGTGGCTACACCTTC
TRBJ1-1 TRBD1 16 TRBV28 - CASSFPRQGVKTEAFF TGTGCCAGCAGTTTTCCTCGACAGGGGGTTAAAACTGAAGCTTTCTTT
TRBJ1-5 - 17 TRBV6-2/TRBV6-3 few CASSPLLATDSNQPQHF TGTGCCAGCAGTCCCCTGCTGGCGACAGATAGCAATCAGCCCCAGCATTTT
TRBJ2-3 TRBD2 18 TRBV6-2/TRBV6-3 - CASSYLGVAGGSTDTQYF TGTGCCAGCAGTTACTTGGGCGTGGCGGGAGGGTCGACAGATACGCAGTATTTT
TRBJ1-2 - 13 TRBV7-9 few CASSLPAGGGYTF TGTGCCAGCAGCTTACCCGCTGGTGGAGGCTACACCTTC
TRBJ2-1 - 14 TRBV7-3 - CASSRPKGDNEQFF TGTGCCAGCAGCCGCCCGAAGGGGGACAATGAGCAGTTCTTC
TRBJ2-1 TRBD1 12 TRBV20-1 few CSAGQGKAEQFF TGCAGTGCCGGACAGGGGAAGGCTGAGCAGTTCTTC
TRBJ2-7 - 14 TRBV27 - CASSSTREGYEQYF TGTGCCAGCAGTTCGACTAGGGAAGGTTACGAGCAGTACTTC
TRBJ2-7 TRBD2 17 TRBV28 few CASRLRRLAASSYEQYF TGTGCCAGCAGACTCCGACGACTAGCGGCTAGCTCCTACGAGCAGTACTTC
TRBJ2-1 TRBD2 15 TRBV4-2 - CASSPGVAGVDEQFF TGTGCCAGCAGCCCTGGGGTAGCGGGAGTCGATGAGCAGTTCTTC
TRBJ2-7 - 16 TRBV11-3 few CASSPGTYAMGDEQYF TGTGCCAGCAGTCCCGGGACGTACGCCATGGGGGACGAGCAGTACTTC
TRBJ2-7 TRBD2 17 TRBV4-2 - CASSYGLAGGGAYGQYF TGTGCCAGCAGCTACGGACTAGCGGGAGGCGGGGCCTACGGGCAGTACTTC
TRBJ2-7 - 11 TRBV7-2 - CASSPYNEQYF TGTGCCAGCAGCCCGTACAATGAGCAGTACTTC
TRBJ2-7 - 12 TRBV28 - CASRGDRYEQYF TGTGCCAGCAGGGGCGACAGATACGAGCAGTACTTC
TRBJ2-7 TRBD2 15 TRBV4-1 - CASSREGLAFHEQYF TGCGCCAGCAGCCGAGAGGGACTAGCTTTCCACGAGCAGTACTTC
TRBJ1-2 - 16 TRBV6-1 - CASTPAPGGTLYGYTF TGTGCCAGCACTCCCGCACCGGGGGGGACCCTCTACGGCTACACCTTC
TRBJ2-7 TRBD1 14 TRBV19 - CASSPTGVPYEQYF TGTGCCAGTAGTCCCACAGGGGTTCCCTACGAGCAGTACTTC
TRBJ2-7 TRBD2 13 TRBV10-3 - CAISPLAGYEQYF TGTGCCATCAGTCCCCTAGCGGGATACGAGCAGTACTTC
TRBJ2-1 TRBD2 18 TRBV20-1 - CSARGPGTSGRPYNEQFF TGCAGTGCTAGAGGTCCCGGGACTAGCGGGAGGCCCTACAATGAGCAGTTCTTC
TRBJ2-1 TRBD2 15 TRBV29-1 - CSVQGGGGSYNEQFF TGCAGCGTCCAAGGAGGCGGGGGGTCCTACAATGAGCAGTTCTTC
TRBJ2-7 TRBD2 15 TRBV20-1 - CSALSGTSGSYEQYF TGCAGTGCCTTGTCTGGGACTAGCGGCTCCTACGAGCAGTACTTC
TRBJ2-5 - 14 TRBV7-3 few CASSLGDPGETQYF TGTGCCAGCAGCTTAGGGGACCCTGGGGAGACCCAGTACTTC
TRBJ2-7 TRBD1 13 TRBV20-1 - CSASSDRAHEQYF TGCAGTGCTAGCTCCGACAGGGCCCACGAGCAGTACTTC
TRBJ1-2 - 17 TRBV27 - CASSLLTAGGARYGYTF TGTGCCAGCAGTTTATTAACCGCCGGGGGGGCCCGCTATGGCTACACCTTC
TRBJ1-2 TRBD1 12 TRBV2 - CASKGQSGGYTF TGTGCCAGCAAGGGACAGAGCGGCGGCTACACCTTC
TRBJ1-1 - 16 TRBV7-2 - CASSFPTQLANTEAFF TGTGCCAGCAGCTTCCCGACCCAGTTGGCAAACACTGAAGCTTTCTTT
TRBJ1-2 - 13 TRBV6-5 - CASSWRYGYGYTF TGTGCCAGCAGTTGGCGGTACGGCTATGGCTACACCTTC
TRBJ2-7 TRBD1 16 TRBV9 few CASSVGGQAHSYEQYF TGTGCCAGCAGCGTAGGGGGACAGGCCCACTCCTACGAGCAGTACTTC
TRBJ2-1 TRBD2 15 TRBV12-5 - CASGFGTSTNNEQFF TGTGCTAGTGGTTTCGGGACTAGCACGAACAATGAGCAGTTCTTC
TRBJ1-2 - 15 TRBV6-4 once CASSDSAGNGYGYTF TGTGCCAGCAGTGACTCGGCAGGGAATGGCTATGGCTACACCTTC
TRBJ2-3 TRBD2 15 TRBV29-1 - CSALGLAGWGDTQYF TGCAGCGCCTTGGGACTAGCGGGATGGGGGGATACGCAGTATTTT
TRBJ2-7 TRBD2 13 TRBV25-1 - CASGERGLHEQYF TGTGCCAGCGGGGAGCGGGGACTACACGAGCAGTACTTC
TRBJ2-7 - 13 TRBV27 - CASSFSFGNEQYF TGTGCCAGCAGTTTTTCCTTTGGGAACGAGCAGTACTTC
TRBJ2-3 TRBD2 16 TRBV9 - CASSVGPSGGTDTQYF TGTGCCAGCAGCGTAGGTCCTAGCGGGGGCACAGATACGCAGTATTTT
TRBJ2-1 TRBD2 15 TRBV12-3/TRBV12-4 few CATTRGVAGVTEQFF TGTGCCACCACCCGGGGGGTAGCGGGAGTCACTGAGCAGTTCTTC
TRBJ2-5 - 12 TRBV12-3/TRBV12-4 few CASSLDPPDQYF TGTGCCAGCAGTTTAGATCCCCCGGACCAGTACTTC
TRBJ2-5 - 12 TRBV11-2 few CASSGNGETQYF TGTGCCAGCAGCGGGAACGGGGAGACCCAGTACTTC
TRBJ2-1 - 14 TRBV5-1 - CASSLEGRTNEQFF TGCGCCAGCAGCTTGGAAGGACGGACCAATGAGCAGTTCTTC
TRBJ2-3 TRBD2 14 TRBV6-1 - CASRTAGGTDTQYF TGTGCCAGCAGAACAGCGGGAGGGACAGATACGCAGTATTTT
TRBJ2-1 - 10 TRBV24-1 - CAPKSAEQFF TGTGCCCCCAAGTCCGCTGAGCAGTTCTTC
TRBJ2-3 - 16 TRBV28 - CATHIAGRGSTDTQYF TGTGCCACCCATATCGCAGGGCGAGGTAGCACAGATACGCAGTATTTT
TRBJ2-3 TRBD2 19 TRBV5-1 - CASSFFGLAGSIPTDTQYF TGCGCCAGCAGCTTTTTCGGACTAGCGGGGTCCATACCAACAGATACGCAGTATTTT
TRBJ2-7 - 12 TRBV6-1 - CASSEGSHEQYF TGTGCCAGCAGTGAGGGTTCCCACGAGCAGTACTTC
TRBJ1-2 TRBD1 15 TRBV24-1 - CATSDGDRGNYGYTF TGTGCCACCAGTGATGGGGACAGGGGCAACTATGGCTACACCTTC
TRBJ2-5 TRBD2 14 TRBV6-1 - CASSELAGAGTQYF TGTGCCAGCAGTGAGTTAGCGGGAGCAGGGACCCAGTACTTC
TRBJ2-7 TRBD2 14 TRBV28 - CASSSPSGGYEQYF TGTGCCAGCAGTTCTCCTAGCGGGGGCTACGAGCAGTACTTC
TRBJ2-5 TRBD2 16 TRBV11-2 - CASSLDRREAGETQYF TGTGCCAGCAGCTTAGATAGGCGGGAGGCGGGAGAGACCCAGTACTTC
TRBJ2-5 TRBD2 15 TRBV5-1 - CASSLAGGLLKEQYF TGCGCCAGCAGCTTGGCGGGGGGACTGTTAAAGGAGCAGTACTTC
TRBJ2-1 TRBD2 14 TRBV2 - CASSPGTSGRGQFF TGTGCCAGCAGCCCAGGGACTAGCGGGAGAGGGCAGTTCTTC
TRBJ2-7 - 13 TRBV20-1 - CSASLSGTYEQYF TGCAGTGCTTCCCTGTCTGGAACCTACGAGCAGTACTTC